This TCR beta chain was sequenced for a study of cytomegalovirus exposure and HLA in healthy donors. Primers for the PCR totalled 60 Vbeta and 13 Jbeta. In the authors' workflow: Later, some 79 million unique TCR beta chains were counted in an analysis, and around 11 million of them were shared. Profiling relied on immunoSEQ multiplex PCR, and the TCRdb table lists in-frame clones only, not all of them. D and trimming were read from the DNA, whereas the V and J calls and clone size are those reported in that table. The table has about 210,000 clones, approximately 81% seen once; the top ten hold roughly 3.1%. The germline V gene encodes CDR1 SGHDT and CDR2 YYEEEE. CDR3 size: 13 residues. In regard to this clone: What it binds is not known.

Study findings and constraints: Previously analyzed data showed that most TCR beta V segments were productive at a frequency of about 87% or about 30%.

The specimen sequenced was PBMCs. The rearrangement links TRBV5-6 to TRBJ2-5, with 8 bases fitting TRBD1. The J call may be wrong; the DNA end is better matched by TRBJ2-7. The receptor's source is a man aged 30 to 45 in good health and CMV-seronegative. The CDR3 spells CASSTGTGREQYF. Here the CDR3 DNA reads TGTGCCAGCAGCACCGGGACAGGACGCGAGCAGTACTTC.